A selection of T cell receptor beta chains follows, all from one sample in a study of CD8 T cells in Susac syndrome. TCRdb re-called the immunoSEQ multiplex PCR reads with MiXCR, one entry per CDR3 protein. The data contain a few hundred thousand distinct CDR3 sequences, approximately 90% of them seen just once; the ten biggest clones take up 0.18%. Input material: CD8+ T cells from PBMCs. The receptor set was obtained from a human donor with multiple sclerosis. The CDR3 runs from the conserved cysteine through the conserved F or W. The D gene is left open where the match is weak. Clone size, where shown, is once, few, many, or a class for clones that have expanded.

J gene | CDR3 length | D gene | clone size | V gene | CDR3 protein | CDR3 DNA
TRBJ2-1 | 14 | TRBD2 | NA | TRBV24-1 | CATSDPGTSREQFF | TGTGCCACCAGTGATCCCGGGACTAGCCGTGAGCAGTTCTTC
TRBJ2-6 | 17 | NA | NA | TRBV4-2 | CASSQGEEDSGANVLTF | TGTGCCAGCAGCCAAGGAGAGGAGGACTCTGGGGCCAACGTCCTGACTTTC
TRBJ2-5 | 16 | NA | NA | TRBV7-8 | CASRFPGAEYQETQYF | TGTGCCAGCAGGTTCCCAGGGGCCGAGTACCAAGAGACCCAGTACTTC
TRBJ1-2 | 11 | NA | NA | TRBV20-1 | CSARPGNGYTF | TGCAGTGCTAGACCGGGAAATGGCTACACCTTC
TRBJ2-3 | 15 | NA | NA | TRBV6-1 | CASSPSGLTGDTQYF | TGTGCCAGCAGTCCTAGCGGATTGACAGGAGATACGCAGTATTTT
TRBJ2-2 | 13 | NA | NA | TRBV9 | CASSVALSGELFF | TGTGCCAGCAGCGTAGCCCTATCCGGGGAGCTGTTTTTT
TRBJ2-1 | 16 | NA | NA | TRBV4-3 | CASSQEPAGGRNEQFF | TGCGCCAGCAGCCAAGAACCGGCCGGGGGGCGCAATGAGCAGTTCTTC
TRBJ1-4 | 15 | NA | NA | TRBV3-1 | CASSLQILGNEKLFF | TGTGCCAGCAGCCTACAGATCCTCGGCAATGAAAAACTGTTTTTT
TRBJ1-2 | 14 | NA | NA | TRBV5-6 | CASSLVGDNYGYTF | TGTGCCAGCAGCCTGGTGGGGGACAACTATGGCTACACCTTC
TRBJ2-5 | 14 | NA | NA | TRBV28 | CASSATRSGETQYF | TGTGCCAGCAGTGCGACCCGGTCCGGAGAGACCCAGTACTTC
TRBJ2-1 | 12 | NA | NA | TRBV30 | CAWGPLRNEQFF | TGTGCCTGGGGTCCGCTTCGCAATGAGCAGTTCTTC
TRBJ2-7 | 15 | TRBD2 | once | TRBV6-2/TRBV6-3 | CASSFFERETYEQYF | TGTGCCAGCAGTTTTTTCGAGCGGGAGACCTACGAGCAGTACTTC
TRBJ2-6 | 18 | TRBD1 | NA | TRBV27 | CASSSGDSDFSGANVLTF | TGTGCCAGCAGTTCAGGGGACAGTGATTTCTCTGGGGCCAACGTCCTGACTTTC
TRBJ2-1 | 15 | TRBD2 | NA | TRBV11-2 | CASSPGLGTYNEQFF | TGTGCCAGCAGCCCGGGACTAGGGACCTACAATGAGCAGTTCTTC
TRBJ1-2 | 14 | TRBD1 | NA | TRBV20-1 | CSARDGTDFYGYTF | TGCAGTGCTAGAGATGGGACAGACTTCTATGGCTACACCTTC
TRBJ2-7 | 13 | NA | NA | TRBV3-1 | CASSAHSSYEQYF | TGTGCCAGCAGCGCCCACAGCTCCTACGAGCAGTACTTC
TRBJ2-5 | 17 | NA | NA | TRBV27 | CASSSLRLPGVQETQYF | TGTGCCAGCAGTTCCCTAAGACTTCCGGGGGTCCAAGAGACCCAGTACTTC
TRBJ1-4 | 15 | NA | NA | TRBV2 | CASSYLLGALEKLFF | TGTGCCAGCAGTTATCTGCTGGGGGCGTTGGAAAAACTGTTTTTT
TRBJ1-2 | 15 | NA | once | TRBV4-1 | CASSQPTGPVDGYTF | TGCGCCAGCAGCCAACCTACAGGGCCCGTTGATGGCTACACCTTC
TRBJ1-2 | 16 | NA | NA | TRBV5-1 | CASSSPIQGAINGYTF | TGCGCCAGCAGCTCACCAATTCAGGGAGCCATCAATGGCTACACCTTC
TRBJ2-1 | 17 | NA | NA | TRBV5-6 | CASSPIRVAGDYNEQFF | TGTGCCAGCAGCCCGATCAGGGTGGCGGGCGATTACAATGAGCAGTTCTTC
TRBJ2-1 | 15 | TRBD2 | NA | TRBV9 | CASSVLGGNYNEQFF | TGTGCCAGCAGCGTACTCGGGGGGAACTACAATGAGCAGTTCTTC
TRBJ2-3 | 10 | NA | NA | TRBV25-1 | CASSEPTQYF | TGTGCCAGCAGTGAGCCTACGCAGTATTTT
TRBJ2-7 | 11 | NA | NA | TRBV13 | CASSDGPGRYF | TGTGCCAGCAGCGACGGGCCAGGACGGTACTTC
TRBJ2-1 | 17 | NA | NA | TRBV4-1 | CASSQVGVQGSDNEQFF | TGCGCCAGCAGCCAAGTTGGAGTCCAGGGTTCCGACAATGAGCAGTTCTTC
TRBJ1-2 | 15 | NA | NA | TRBV15 | CATSRDETGSHGYTF | TGTGCCACCAGCAGAGATGAGACGGGTAGCCATGGCTACACCTTC
TRBJ2-2 | 11 | NA | once | TRBV15 | CATGPPGELFF | TGTGCCACCGGCCCCCCCGGGGAGCTGTTTTTT
TRBJ2-5 | 15 | NA | NA | TRBV12-3/TRBV12-4 | CASSSPRAGQETQYF | TGTGCCAGCAGTTCCCCTCGCGCAGGACAAGAGACCCAGTACTTC
TRBJ2-7 | 14 | TRBD2 | NA | TRBV28 | CASHSRGGPYEQYF | TGTGCCAGCCATTCTAGGGGAGGGCCTTACGAGCAGTACTTC
TRBJ1-2 | 18 | TRBD1 | NA | TRBV4-1 | CASSHSKAGRTGSDGYTF | TGCGCCAGCAGCCATTCGAAAGCGGGGAGGACAGGATCGGATGGCTACACCTTC
TRBJ2-1 | 14 | TRBD2 | NA | TRBV5-1 | CASSWTSGGAEQFF | TGCGCCAGCAGCTGGACTAGCGGGGGGGCTGAGCAGTTCTTC
TRBJ1-2 | 15 | TRBD1 | NA | TRBV27 | CASKVSGGSRYGYTF | TGTGCCAGCAAAGTATCAGGGGGCTCCCGTTATGGCTACACCTTC
TRBJ1-6 | 17 | NA | NA | TRBV7-9 | CASSAVRGNEFSSPLHF | TGTGCCAGCAGCGCTGTCAGGGGTAACGAATTTAGTTCACCCCTCCACTTT
TRBJ2-7 | 12 | NA | NA | TRBV12-3/TRBV12-4 | CASRRGRSEQYF | TGTGCCAGCAGGAGGGGGAGGAGTGAGCAGTACTTC